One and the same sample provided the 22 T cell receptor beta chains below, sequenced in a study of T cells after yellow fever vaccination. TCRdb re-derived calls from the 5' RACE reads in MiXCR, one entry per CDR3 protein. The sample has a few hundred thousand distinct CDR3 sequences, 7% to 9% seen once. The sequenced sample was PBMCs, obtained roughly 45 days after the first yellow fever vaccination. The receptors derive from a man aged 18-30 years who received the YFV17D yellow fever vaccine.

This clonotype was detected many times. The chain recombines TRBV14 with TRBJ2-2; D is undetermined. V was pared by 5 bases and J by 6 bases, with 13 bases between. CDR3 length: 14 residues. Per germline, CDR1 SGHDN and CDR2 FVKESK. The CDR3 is CASSSLVPAGELFF. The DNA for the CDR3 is TGTGCCAGCAGCTCCCTAGTGCCGGCCGGGGAGCTGTTTTTT.

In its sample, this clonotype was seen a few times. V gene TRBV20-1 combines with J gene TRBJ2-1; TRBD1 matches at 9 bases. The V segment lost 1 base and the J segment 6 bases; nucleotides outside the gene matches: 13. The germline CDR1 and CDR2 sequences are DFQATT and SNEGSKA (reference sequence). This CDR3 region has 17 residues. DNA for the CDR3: TGCAGTGCTAGAGCCGGACCCGGGACAGGGTATATCAATGAGCAGTTCTTC. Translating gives CSARAGPGTGYINEQFF.

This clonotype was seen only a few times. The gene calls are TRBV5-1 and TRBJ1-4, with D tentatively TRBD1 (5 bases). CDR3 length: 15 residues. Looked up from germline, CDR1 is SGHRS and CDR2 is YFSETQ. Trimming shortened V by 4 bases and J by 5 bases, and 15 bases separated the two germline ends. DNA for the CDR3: TGCGCCAGCAGCCCCCAGACAGCAGAAAATGAAAAACTGTTTTTT. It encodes CASSPQTAENEKLFF.

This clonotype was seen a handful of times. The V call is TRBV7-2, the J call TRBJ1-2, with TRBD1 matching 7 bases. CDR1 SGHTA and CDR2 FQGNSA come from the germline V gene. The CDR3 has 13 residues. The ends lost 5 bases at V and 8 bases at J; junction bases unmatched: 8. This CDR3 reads CASSPTRDRGYTF. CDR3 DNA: TGTGCCAGCAGCCCAACCCGGGACAGAGGCTACACCTTC.

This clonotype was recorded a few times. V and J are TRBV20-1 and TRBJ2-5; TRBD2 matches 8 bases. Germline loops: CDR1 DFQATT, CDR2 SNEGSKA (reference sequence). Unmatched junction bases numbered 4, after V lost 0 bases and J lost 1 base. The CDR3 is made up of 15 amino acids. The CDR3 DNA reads TGCAGTGCTAGAGATGCGCGGGGGGCCCAAGAGACCCAGTACTTC. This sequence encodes CSARDARGAQETQYF.

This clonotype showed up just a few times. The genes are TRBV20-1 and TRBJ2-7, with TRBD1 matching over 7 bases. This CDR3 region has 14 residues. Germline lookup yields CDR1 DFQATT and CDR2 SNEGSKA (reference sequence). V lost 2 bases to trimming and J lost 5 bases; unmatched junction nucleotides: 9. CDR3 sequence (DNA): TGCAGTGCTAGAACCAACAGGGGATGGGACGAGCAGTACGTC. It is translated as CSARTNRGWDEQYV.

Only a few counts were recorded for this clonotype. The CDR3, as DNA: TGTGCCAGCAGCTTCAACCTTAAGGGCACTGAAGCTTTCTTT. It specifies CASSFNLKGTEAFF. V is TRBV7-2 and J is TRBJ1-1; D is unresolved. There are 14 residues in the CDR3. Germline V gene data show CDR1 as SGHTA and CDR2 as FQGNSA. V lost 3 bases and J lost 4, with 12 bases in between.

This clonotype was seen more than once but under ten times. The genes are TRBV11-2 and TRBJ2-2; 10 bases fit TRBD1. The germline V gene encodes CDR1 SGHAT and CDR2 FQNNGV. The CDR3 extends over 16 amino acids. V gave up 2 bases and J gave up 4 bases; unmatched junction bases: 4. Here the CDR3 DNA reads TGTGCCAGCAGCTTAAGGGACAGGGGCGGCACCGGGGAGCTGTTTTTT. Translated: CASSLRDRGGTGELFF.

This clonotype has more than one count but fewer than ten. CDR3 sequence (DNA): TGTGCCAGCAGCCACTCGGACGTAATCTCTGGAAACACCATATATTTT. It translates to CASSHSDVISGNTIYF. The chain links TRBV14 to TRBJ1-3; D uncertain. The CDR3 has 16 amino acids. Germline V gene sequence: CDR1 SGHDN, CDR2 FVKESK. Between the trimmed V and J ends, which lost 3 bases and 0 bases, there was a span of 12 bases.

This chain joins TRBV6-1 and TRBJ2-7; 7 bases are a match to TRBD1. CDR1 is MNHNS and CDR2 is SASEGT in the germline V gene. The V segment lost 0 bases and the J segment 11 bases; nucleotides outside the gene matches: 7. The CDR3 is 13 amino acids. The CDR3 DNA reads TGTGCCAGCAGTGAAGCGGGACAGCCCGAAAAGTACGTC. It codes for CASSEAGQPEKYV.

CDR3 residues: CASSFSSGGNTQYF. The CDR3 DNA follows: TGTGCCAGCAGTTTCTCTAGCGGGGGGAATACGCAGTATTTT. This chain uses TRBV27 with TRBJ2-3, with 11 bases aligning to TRBD2. V lost 3 bases and J lost 7; bases outside the gene matches: 3. The CDR3 spans 14 residues. The germline CDR1 and CDR2 sequences are MNHEY and SMNVEV (reference sequence).

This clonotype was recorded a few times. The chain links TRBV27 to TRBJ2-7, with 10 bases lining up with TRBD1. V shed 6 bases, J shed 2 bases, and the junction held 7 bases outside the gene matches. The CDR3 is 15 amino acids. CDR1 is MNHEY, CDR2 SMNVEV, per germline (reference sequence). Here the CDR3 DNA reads TGTGCCAGCAGACCCAGGGGGACAGGGGCCTACGAGCAGTACGTC. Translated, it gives CASRPRGTGAYEQYV.

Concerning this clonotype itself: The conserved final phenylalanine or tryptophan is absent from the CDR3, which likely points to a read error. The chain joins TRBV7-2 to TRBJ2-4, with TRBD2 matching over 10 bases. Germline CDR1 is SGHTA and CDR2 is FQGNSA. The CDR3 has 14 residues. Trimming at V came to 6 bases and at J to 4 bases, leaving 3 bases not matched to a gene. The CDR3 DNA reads TGTGCCAGCAGTAGAGCGGGGGGGAAAAACATTCAGTACTAC. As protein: CASSRAGGKNIQYY.

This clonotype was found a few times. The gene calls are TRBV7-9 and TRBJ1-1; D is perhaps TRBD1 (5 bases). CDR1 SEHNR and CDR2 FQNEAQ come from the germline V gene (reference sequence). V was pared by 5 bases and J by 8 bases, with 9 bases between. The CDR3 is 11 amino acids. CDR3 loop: CASSLGEEAFF. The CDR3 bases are TGTGCCAGCAGCCTGGGGGAGGAAGCTTTCTTT.

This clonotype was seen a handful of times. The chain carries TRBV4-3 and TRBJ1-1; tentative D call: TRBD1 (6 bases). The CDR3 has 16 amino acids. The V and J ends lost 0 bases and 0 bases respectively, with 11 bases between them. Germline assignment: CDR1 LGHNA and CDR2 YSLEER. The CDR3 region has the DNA TGCGCCAGCAGCCAAGATCTACAGGGACTGAACACTGAAGCTTTCTTT. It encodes CASSQDLQGLNTEAFF.

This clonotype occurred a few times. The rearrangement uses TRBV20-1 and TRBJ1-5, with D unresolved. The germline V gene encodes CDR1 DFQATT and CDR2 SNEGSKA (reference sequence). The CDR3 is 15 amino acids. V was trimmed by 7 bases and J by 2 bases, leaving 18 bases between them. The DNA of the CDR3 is TGCAGTGTTTTGATCCATAGCCGGGGCAATCAGCCCCAGCATTTT. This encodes CSVLIHSRGNQPQHF.

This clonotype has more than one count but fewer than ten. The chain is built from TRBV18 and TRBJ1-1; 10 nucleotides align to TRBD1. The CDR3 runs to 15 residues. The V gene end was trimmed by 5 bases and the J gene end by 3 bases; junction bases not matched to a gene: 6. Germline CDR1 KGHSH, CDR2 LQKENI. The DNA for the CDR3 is TGTGCCAGCTCAACTCGACAGGGGGCTGACACTGAAGCTTTCTTT. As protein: CASSTRQGADTEAFF.

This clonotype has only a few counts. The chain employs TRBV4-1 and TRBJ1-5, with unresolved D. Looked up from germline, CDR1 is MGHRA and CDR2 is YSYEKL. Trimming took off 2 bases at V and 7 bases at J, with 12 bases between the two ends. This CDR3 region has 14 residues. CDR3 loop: CASSQIWANQPQHF. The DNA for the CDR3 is TGCGCCAGCAGCCAAATTTGGGCGAACCAGCCCCAGCATTTT.

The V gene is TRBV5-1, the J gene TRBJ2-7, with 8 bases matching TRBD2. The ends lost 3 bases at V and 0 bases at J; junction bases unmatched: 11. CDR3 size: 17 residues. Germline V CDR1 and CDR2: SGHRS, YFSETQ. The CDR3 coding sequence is TGCGCCAGCAGCTGGTCCGGGAGGGGCCGTAGCTCCTACGAGCAGTACTTC. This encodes CASSWSGRGRSSYEQYF.

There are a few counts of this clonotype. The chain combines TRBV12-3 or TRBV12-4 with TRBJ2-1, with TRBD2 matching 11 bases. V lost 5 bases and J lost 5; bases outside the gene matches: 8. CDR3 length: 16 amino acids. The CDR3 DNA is TGTGCCAGCAGTGCGACCGGACTAGCGGGCAACAATGAGCAGTTCTTC. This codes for CASSATGLAGNNEQFF.

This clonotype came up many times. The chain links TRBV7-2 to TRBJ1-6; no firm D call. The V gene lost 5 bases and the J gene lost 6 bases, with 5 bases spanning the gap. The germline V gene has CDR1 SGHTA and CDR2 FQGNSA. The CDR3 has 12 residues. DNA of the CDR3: TGTGCCAGCAGCCCAACTAATTCACCCCTCCACTTT. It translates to CASSPTNSPLHF.

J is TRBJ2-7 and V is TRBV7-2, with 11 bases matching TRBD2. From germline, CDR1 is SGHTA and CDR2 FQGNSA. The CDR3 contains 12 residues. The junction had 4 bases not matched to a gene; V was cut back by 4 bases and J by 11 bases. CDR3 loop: CASSWSTSGEYF. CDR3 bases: TGTGCCAGCAGCTGGTCGACTAGCGGGGAGTACTTC.